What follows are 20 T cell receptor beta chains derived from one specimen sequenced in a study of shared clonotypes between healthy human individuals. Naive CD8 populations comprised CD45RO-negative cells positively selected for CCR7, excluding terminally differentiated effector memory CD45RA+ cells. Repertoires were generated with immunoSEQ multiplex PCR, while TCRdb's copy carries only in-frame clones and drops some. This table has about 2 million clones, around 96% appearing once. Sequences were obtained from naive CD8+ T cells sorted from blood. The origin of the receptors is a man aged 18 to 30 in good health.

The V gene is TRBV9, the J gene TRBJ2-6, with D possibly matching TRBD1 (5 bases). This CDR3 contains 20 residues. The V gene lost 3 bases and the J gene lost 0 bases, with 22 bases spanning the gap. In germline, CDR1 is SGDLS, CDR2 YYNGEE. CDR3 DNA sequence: TGTGCCAGCAGCGGTATTGGCGGCCAGGGAATTATCTCTGGGGCCAACGTCCTGACTTTC. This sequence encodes CASSGIGGQGIISGANVLTF.

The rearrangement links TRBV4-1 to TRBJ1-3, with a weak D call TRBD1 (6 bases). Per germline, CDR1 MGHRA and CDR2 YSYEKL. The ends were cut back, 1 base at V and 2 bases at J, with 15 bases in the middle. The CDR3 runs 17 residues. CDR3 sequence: CASSQGIGQWTGNTIYF. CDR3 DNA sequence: TGCGCCAGCAGCCAAGGAATTGGACAGTGGACTGGAAACACCATATATTTT.

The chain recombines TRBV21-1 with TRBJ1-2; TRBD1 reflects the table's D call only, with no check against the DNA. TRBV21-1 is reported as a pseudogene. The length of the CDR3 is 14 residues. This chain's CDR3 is CASSGLRGRGGYTF. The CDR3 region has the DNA TGTGCCAGCAGCGGCCTCAGGGGGCGGGGTGGCTACACCTTC.

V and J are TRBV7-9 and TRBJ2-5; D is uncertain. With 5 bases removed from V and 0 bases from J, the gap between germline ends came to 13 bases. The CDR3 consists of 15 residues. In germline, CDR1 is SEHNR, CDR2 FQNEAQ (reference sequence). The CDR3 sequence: CASSPRVLYQETQYF. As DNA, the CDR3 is TGTGCCAGCAGCCCCCGGGTTCTGTACCAAGAGACCCAGTACTTC. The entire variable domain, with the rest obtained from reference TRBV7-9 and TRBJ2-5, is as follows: DTGVSQNPRHKITKRGQNVTFRCDPISEHNRLYWYRQTLGQGPEFLTYFQNEAQLEKSRLLSDRFSAERPKGSFSTLEIQRTEQGDSAMYLCASSPRVLYQETQYFGPGTRLLVL.

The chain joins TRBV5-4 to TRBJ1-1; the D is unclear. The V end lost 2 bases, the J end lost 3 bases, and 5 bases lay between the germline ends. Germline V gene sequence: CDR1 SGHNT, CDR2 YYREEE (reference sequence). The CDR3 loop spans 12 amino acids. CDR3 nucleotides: TGTGCCAGCAGCTTTGGACACACTGAAGCTTTCTTT. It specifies CASSFGHTEAFF.

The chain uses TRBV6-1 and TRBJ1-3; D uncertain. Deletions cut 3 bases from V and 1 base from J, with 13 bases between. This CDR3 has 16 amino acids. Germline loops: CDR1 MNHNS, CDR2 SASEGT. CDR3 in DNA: TGTGCCAGCAGTGACAGGAAAACTTTATCTGGAAACACCATATATTTT. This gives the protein CASSDRKTLSGNTIYF.

The CDR3 region has the DNA TGTGCCAGCAGTTTAGATTGGACCTACGAGCAGTACTTC. Translating it yields CASSLDWTYEQYF. The chain couples TRBV27 to TRBJ2-7; D unclear. The germline V and J ends were trimmed by 2 bases and 2 bases, with 7 bases remaining between them. This CDR3 has 13 residues. Germline V gene lookup returns CDR1 MNHEY and CDR2 SMNVEV (reference sequence).

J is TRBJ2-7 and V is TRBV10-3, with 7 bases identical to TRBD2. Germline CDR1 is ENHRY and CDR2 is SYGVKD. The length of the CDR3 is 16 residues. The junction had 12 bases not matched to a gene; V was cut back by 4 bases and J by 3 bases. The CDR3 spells CAISGPSGNTYYEQYF. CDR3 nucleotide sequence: TGTGCCATCAGTGGTCCTAGCGGAAACACCTACTACGAGCAGTACTTC.

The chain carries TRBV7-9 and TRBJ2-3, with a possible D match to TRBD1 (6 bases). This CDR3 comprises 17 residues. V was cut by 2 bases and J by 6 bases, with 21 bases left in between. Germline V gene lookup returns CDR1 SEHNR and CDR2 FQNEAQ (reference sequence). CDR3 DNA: TGTGCCAGCAGCTTAAGTTCTGGGGGCCTTAATAAGGATACGCAGTATTTT. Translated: CASSLSSGGLNKDTQYF.

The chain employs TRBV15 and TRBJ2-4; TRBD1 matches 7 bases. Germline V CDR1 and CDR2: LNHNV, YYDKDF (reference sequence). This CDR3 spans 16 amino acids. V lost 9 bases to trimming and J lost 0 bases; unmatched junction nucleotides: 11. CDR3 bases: TGTGCCACTTCAACCGGGACAGCCGCAGCCAAAAACATTCAGTACTTC. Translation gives CATSTGTAAAKNIQYF.

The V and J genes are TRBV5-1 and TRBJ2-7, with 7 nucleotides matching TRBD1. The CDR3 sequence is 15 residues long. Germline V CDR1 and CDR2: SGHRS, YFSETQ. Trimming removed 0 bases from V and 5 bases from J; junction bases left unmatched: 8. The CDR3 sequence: CASSLGQGVKHEQYF. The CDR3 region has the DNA TGCGCCAGCAGCTTGGGCCAGGGGGTAAAACACGAGCAGTACTTC.

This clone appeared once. The CDR3 is CASSPGLGGNIQYF. The CDR3 DNA follows: TGCGCCAGCAGCCCGGGACTGGGAGGGAACATTCAGTACTTC. This chain joins TRBV4-1 and TRBJ2-4; TRBD2 matches at 7 bases. After removal of 4 bases from V and 7 bases from J, the junction contained 7 bases not matched to a gene. Germline loops: CDR1 MGHRA, CDR2 YSYEKL. This CDR3 is built from 14 residues.

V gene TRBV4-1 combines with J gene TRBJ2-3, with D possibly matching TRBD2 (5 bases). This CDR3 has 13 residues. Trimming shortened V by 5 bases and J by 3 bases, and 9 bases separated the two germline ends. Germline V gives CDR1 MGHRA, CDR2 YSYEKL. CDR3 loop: CASSYGSTDTQYF. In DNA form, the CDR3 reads TGCGCCAGCAGCTATGGGAGTACAGATACGCAGTATTTT.

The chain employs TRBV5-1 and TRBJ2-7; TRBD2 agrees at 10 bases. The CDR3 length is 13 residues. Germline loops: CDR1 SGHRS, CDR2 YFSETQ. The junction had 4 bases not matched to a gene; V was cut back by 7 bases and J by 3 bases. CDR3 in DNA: TGCGCCAGCCGTTTAGCGGGAGGCTACGAGCAGTACTTC. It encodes CASRLAGGYEQYF.

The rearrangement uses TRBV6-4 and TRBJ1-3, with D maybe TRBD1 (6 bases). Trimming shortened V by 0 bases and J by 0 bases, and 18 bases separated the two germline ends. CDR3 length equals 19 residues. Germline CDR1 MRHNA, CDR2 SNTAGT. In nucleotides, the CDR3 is TGTGCCAGCAGTGACTCCCTAAACAGGGTAATCGGCTCTGGAAACACCATATATTTT. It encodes CASSDSLNRVIGSGNTIYF.

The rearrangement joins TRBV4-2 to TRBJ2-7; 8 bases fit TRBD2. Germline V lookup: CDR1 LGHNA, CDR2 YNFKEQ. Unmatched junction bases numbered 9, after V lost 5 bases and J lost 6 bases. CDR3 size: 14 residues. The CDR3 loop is CASSFSAGVGEQYF. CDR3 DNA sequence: TGTGCCAGCAGCTTCTCAGCGGGAGTAGGCGAGCAGTACTTC.

Here the CDR3 DNA reads TGTGCCACCAGCAGCGGGGGGGGTGCCTACGAGCAGTACTTC. Amino acid sequence: CATSSGGGAYEQYF. The chain carries TRBV15 and TRBJ2-7; 8 bases are shared with TRBD2. J was trimmed by 2 bases and V by 3 bases; bases with no gene match: 3. CDR3 length: 14 residues. The germline gives CDR1 LNHNV, CDR2 YYDKDF (reference sequence).

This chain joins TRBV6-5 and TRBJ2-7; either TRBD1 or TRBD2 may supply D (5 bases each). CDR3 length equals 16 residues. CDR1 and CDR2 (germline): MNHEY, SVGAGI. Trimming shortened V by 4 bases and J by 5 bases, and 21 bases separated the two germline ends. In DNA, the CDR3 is TGTGCCAGCAGTTCCTCCGCTGGGACGTACTTACACGAGCAGTACTTC. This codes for CASSSSAGTYLHEQYF.

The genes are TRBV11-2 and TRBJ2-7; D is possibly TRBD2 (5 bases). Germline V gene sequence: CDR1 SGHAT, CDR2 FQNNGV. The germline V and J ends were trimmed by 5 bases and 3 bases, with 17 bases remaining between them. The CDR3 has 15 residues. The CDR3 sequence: CASSLSQRFHYEQYF. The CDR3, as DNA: TGTGCCAGCAGCCTAAGTCAGCGGTTTCACTACGAGCAGTACTTC.

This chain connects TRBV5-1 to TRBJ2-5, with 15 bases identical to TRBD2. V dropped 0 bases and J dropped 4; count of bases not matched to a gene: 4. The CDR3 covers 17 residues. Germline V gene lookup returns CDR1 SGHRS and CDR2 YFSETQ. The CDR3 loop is CASSLALGLAGGETQYF. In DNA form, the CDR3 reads TGCGCCAGCAGCTTGGCCTTGGGACTAGCGGGGGGAGAGACCCAGTACTTC.